This TCR beta chain was recovered during a study of CD8 T cells in ankylosing spondylitis. Regarding the study as a whole: The authors reported significant enrichment of disease-linked clones in matched ankylosing spondylitis synovial fluid. Clones linked with disease were CD8+ and fairly uncommon in the peripheral blood. Blood from ankylosing spondylitis patients appeared to carry a characteristic roughly eight-variant TCR beta motif.

The germline V and J ends were trimmed by 8 bases and 2 bases, with 10 bases remaining between them. This CDR3 has 13 amino acids. Germline loops: CDR1 MNHEY, CDR2 SMNVEV (reference sequence). TCRdb re-called the 5' RACE reads with MiXCR, one entry per CDR3 protein. The profile shows about 240,000 distinct CDR3 sequences, about 10% of them singletons. Details on this clonotype: What it recognizes is unknown.

Sequenced: blood, either unsorted or a sorted T cell fraction (not recorded which). The chain recombines TRBV27 with TRBJ2-4, with D perhaps given as TRBD1 or TRBD2 (5 bases each). The clonotype comes from a male donor with ankylosing spondylitis or in good health (not recorded which). The CDR3 sequence: CASRRGPKNIQYF. The CDR3 DNA reads as TGTGCCAGCCGTAGGGGACCCAAAAACATTCAGTACTTC.